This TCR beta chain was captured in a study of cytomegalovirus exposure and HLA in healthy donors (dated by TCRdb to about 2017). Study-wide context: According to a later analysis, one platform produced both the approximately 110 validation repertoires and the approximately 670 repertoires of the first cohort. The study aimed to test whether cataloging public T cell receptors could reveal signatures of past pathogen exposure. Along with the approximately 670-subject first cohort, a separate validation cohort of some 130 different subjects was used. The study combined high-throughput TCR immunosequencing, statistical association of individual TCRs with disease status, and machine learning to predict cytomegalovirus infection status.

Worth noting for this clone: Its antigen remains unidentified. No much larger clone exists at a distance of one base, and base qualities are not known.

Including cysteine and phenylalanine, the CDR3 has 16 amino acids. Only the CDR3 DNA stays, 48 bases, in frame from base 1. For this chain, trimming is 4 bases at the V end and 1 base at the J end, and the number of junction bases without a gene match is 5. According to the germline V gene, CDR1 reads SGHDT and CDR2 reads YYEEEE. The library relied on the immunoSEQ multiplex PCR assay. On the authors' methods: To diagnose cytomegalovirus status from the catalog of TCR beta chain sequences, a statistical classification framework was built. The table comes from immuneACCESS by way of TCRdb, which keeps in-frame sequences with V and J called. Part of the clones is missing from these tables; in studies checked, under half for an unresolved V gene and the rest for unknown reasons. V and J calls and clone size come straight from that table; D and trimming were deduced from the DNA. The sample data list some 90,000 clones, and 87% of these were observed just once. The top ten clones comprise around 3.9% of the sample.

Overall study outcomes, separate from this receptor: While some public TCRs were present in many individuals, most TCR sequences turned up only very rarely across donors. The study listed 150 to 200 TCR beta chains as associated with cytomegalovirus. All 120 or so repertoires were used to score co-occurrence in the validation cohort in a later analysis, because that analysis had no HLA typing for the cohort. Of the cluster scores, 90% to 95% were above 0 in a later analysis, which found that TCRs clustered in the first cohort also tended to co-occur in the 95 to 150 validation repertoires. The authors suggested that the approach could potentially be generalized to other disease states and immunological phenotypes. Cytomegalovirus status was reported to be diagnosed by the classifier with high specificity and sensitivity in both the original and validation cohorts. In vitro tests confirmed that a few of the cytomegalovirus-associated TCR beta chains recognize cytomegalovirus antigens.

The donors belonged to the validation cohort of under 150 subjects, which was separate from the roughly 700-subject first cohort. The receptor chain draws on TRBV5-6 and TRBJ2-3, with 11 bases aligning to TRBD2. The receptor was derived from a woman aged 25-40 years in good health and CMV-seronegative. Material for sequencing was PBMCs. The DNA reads TGTGCCAGCAGCCTACCGGGACTAGCGGGCACAGATACGCAGTATTTT. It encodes CASSLPGLAGTDTQYF.